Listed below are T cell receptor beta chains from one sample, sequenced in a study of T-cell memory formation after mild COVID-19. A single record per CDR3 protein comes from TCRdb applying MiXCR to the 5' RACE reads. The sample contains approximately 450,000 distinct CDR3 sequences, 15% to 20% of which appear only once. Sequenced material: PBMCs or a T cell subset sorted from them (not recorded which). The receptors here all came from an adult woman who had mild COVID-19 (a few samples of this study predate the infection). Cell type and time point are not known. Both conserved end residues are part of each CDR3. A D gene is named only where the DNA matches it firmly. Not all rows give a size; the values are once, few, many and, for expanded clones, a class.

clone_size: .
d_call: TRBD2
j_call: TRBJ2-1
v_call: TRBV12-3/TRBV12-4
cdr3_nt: TGTGCCAGCAGCCTTTTCGGAGCGGGAGGCCGGTACAATGAGCAGTTCTTC
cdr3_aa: CASSLFGAGGRYNEQFF

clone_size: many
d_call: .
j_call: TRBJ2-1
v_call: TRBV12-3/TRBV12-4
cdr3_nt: TGTGCCAGCAGGAGCGGACTCAGTGGCAATGAGCAGTTCTTC
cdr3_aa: CASRSGLSGNEQFF

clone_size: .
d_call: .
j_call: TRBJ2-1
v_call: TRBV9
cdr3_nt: TGTGCCAGCAGCGTAGCTGGCTCGGGGCACTACAATGAGCAGTTCTTC
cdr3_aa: CASSVAGSGHYNEQFF

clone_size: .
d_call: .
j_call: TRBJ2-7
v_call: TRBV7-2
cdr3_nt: TGTGCCAGCAGCTTAAAGGGAGGGGGGCTCGAGCAGTACTTC
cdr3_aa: CASSLKGGGLEQYF

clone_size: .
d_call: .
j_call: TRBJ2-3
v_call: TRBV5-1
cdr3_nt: TGCGCCAGCAGCTTGGCGGCAGCCATGCCCACAGATACGCAGTATTTT
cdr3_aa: CASSLAAAMPTDTQYF

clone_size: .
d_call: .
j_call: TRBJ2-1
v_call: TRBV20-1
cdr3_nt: TGCAGTGCTCTCAATGAGCAGTTCTTC
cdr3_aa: CSALNEQFF

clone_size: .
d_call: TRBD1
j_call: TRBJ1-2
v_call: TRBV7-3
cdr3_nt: TGTGCCAGCAGCTTACAGACAGGGGAAGGATATGGCTACACCTTC
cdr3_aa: CASSLQTGEGYGYTF

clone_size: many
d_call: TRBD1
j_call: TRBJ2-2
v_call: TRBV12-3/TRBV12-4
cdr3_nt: TGTGCCAGCAGCCTCAGACAGGGCCCCACCGGGGAGCTGTTTTTT
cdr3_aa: CASSLRQGPTGELFF

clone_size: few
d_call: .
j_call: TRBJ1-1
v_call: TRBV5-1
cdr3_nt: TGCGCCAGCAGCCTCCGGGAAGCGGCTGGGACTGAAGCTTTCTTT
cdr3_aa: CASSLREAAGTEAFF

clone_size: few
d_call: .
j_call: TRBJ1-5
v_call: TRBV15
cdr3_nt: TGTGCCACCAGCAGAGACAGGCGTAGCAATCAGCCCCAGCATTTT
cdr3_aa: CATSRDRRSNQPQHF

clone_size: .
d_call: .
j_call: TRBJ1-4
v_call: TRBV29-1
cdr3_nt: TGCAGCGTAGACGAGGGGATCGGTGAAAAACTGTTTTTT
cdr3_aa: CSVDEGIGEKLFF

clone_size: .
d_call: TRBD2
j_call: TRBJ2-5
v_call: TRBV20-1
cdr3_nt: TGCAGTGCGGCGGGGCGGACTAGCGGAAGACAAGAGACCCAGTACTTC
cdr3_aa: CSAAGRTSGRQETQYF

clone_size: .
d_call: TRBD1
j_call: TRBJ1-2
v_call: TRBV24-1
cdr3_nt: TGTGCCACCAGTGACCCCGGACAGGGGATCTATGGCTACACCTTC
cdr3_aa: CATSDPGQGIYGYTF

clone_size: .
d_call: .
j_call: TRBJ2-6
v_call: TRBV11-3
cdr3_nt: TGTGCCAGCAGCGGCACATGGACTGGGGCCAACGTCCTGACTTTC
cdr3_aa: CASSGTWTGANVLTF

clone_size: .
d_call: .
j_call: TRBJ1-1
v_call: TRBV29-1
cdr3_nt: TGCAGCGTTGAAAAGGAGGTCACGACTTTCTTT
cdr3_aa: CSVEKEVTTFF

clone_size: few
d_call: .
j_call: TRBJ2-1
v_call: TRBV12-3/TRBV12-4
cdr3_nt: TGTGCCAGCAGCCCTGGGACCAGGCGGTTCTTC
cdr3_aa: CASSPGTRRFF

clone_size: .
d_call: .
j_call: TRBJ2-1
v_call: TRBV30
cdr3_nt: TGTGCCTGGGCCCCACTCCTGGGCAATGAGCAGTTCTTC
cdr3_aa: CAWAPLLGNEQFF

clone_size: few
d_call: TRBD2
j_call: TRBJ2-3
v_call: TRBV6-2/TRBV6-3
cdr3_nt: TGTGCCAGCAGTTTTCTAGCGGAGAGCACAGATACGCAGTATTTT
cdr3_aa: CASSFLAESTDTQYF

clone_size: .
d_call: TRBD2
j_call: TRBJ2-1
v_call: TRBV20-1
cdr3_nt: TGCAGTGCTAGAGATCCCCTAGCGGCCTACAATGAGCAGTTCTTC
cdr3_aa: CSARDPLAAYNEQFF

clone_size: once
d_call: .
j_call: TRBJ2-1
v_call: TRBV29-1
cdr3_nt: TGCAGCGTTGTCCCCCCCCAAGGCTCCTACAATGAGCAGTTCTTC
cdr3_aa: CSVVPPQGSYNEQFF

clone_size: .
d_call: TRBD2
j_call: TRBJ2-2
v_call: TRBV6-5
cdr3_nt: TGTGCCAGCAGTTTGGAGACTAGCGGGGCGAACACCGGGGAGCTGTTTTTT
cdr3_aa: CASSLETSGANTGELFF

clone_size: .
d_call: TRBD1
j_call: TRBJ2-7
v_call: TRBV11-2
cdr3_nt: TGTGCCAGCAGCTTAGGGACAGGGGGTGTGGGTTCCTACGAGCAGTACTTC
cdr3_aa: CASSLGTGGVGSYEQYF

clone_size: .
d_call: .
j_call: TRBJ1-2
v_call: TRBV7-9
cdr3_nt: TGTGCCAGCAGCTTAGGGACAGTTGAAGACTCAAACTATGGCTACACCTTC
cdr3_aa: CASSLGTVEDSNYGYTF

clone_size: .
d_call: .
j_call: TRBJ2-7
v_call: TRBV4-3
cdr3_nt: TGCGCCAGCAGCCAAGATCCGGACTACGAGCAGTACTTC
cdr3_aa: CASSQDPDYEQYF

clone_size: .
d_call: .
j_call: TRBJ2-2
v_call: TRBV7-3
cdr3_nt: TGTGCCAGCAGCCCGGGGACCACCAACACCGGGGAGCTGTTTTTT
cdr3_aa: CASSPGTTNTGELFF